This T cell receptor beta chain was identified in a study of sequential checkpoint blockade in melanoma. In the study overall: Maintenance nivolumab came after either treatment sequence.

Trimming removed 2 bases from V and 7 bases from J; junction bases left unmatched: 14. This CDR3 spans 17 amino acids. Germline assignment: CDR1 LGHNA and CDR2 YNFKEQ. Produced via immunoSEQ multiplex PCR; TCRdb's table is partial and in-frame only. The sample consists of 18,000 or so clones, 56% of them appearing once. Noted treatment: randomized to nivolumab then ipilimumab (arm A) or the reverse (arm B). The source was CD8+ T cells sorted from blood (inferred from file names), collected from a patient given nivolumab and ipilimumab in sequence. The V and J genes are TRBV4-2 and TRBJ1-2, with 9 nucleotides matching TRBD1. This clonotype originated in a human donor with melanoma. In DNA, the CDR3 is TGTGCCAGCAGCCAACGCCCGGGACAGGGCCCTAGGACTGGCTACACCTTC. This sequence encodes CASSQRPGQGPRTGYTF.